The rows below give T cell receptor beta chains drawn from one sample of a study of CD8 T cells in ankylosing spondylitis. TCRdb reanalysed the 5' RACE reads using MiXCR and keeps one entry per CDR3 protein. There are some 340,000 distinct CDR3 sequences in the sample; roughly 15% occur only once, and roughly 1.1% lies in the top ten. Sequences were obtained from blood, either unsorted or a sorted T cell fraction (not recorded which). The receptors were sampled from a male donor with ankylosing spondylitis or in good health (not recorded which). CDR3s include the opening cysteine and the closing phenylalanine or tryptophan. Fields, in order: J gene, clone size, V gene, D gene, CDR3 protein, CDR3 DNA. D genes are given only for firm matches. Clone size appears in some rows only: once, few, many, or a class for an expanded clone.

j_gene: TRBJ1-2
abundance: few
v_gene: TRBV3-1
d_gene: .
CDR3aa: CASSLDTKDRYTF
CDR3nt: TGTGCCAGCAGCCTGGACACAAAGGATCGCTACACCTTC

j_gene: TRBJ1-2
abundance: few
v_gene: TRBV30
d_gene: .
CDR3aa: CAWSPTVPYGYTF
CDR3nt: TGTGCCTGGAGCCCGACAGTACCCTATGGCTACACCTTC

j_gene: TRBJ2-1
abundance: .
v_gene: TRBV20-1
d_gene: TRBD2
CDR3aa: CSAVSGKGYNEQFF
CDR3nt: TGCAGTGCTGTTAGCGGGAAGGGGTACAATGAGCAGTTCTTC

j_gene: TRBJ2-3
abundance: few
v_gene: TRBV5-1
d_gene: TRBD2
CDR3aa: CASSSSTSGRGPDTQYF
CDR3nt: TGCGCCAGCAGCTCATCGACTAGCGGGAGAGGACCAGATACGCAGTATTTT

j_gene: TRBJ2-7
abundance: .
v_gene: TRBV12-3/TRBV12-4
d_gene: .
CDR3aa: CASSLGRAYEQYF
CDR3nt: TGTGCCAGCAGTTTAGGCAGGGCCTACGAGCAGTACTTC

j_gene: TRBJ2-1
abundance: many
v_gene: TRBV5-1
d_gene: TRBD2
CDR3aa: CASSLGGSGSNEQFF
CDR3nt: TGCGCCAGCAGCTTGGGGGGTAGCGGGAGCAATGAGCAGTTCTTC

j_gene: TRBJ2-4
abundance: few
v_gene: TRBV3-1
d_gene: TRBD2
CDR3aa: CASSQTPSGGIQYF
CDR3nt: TGTGCCAGCAGCCAAACTCCTAGCGGGGGTATTCAGTACTTC

j_gene: TRBJ2-3
abundance: .
v_gene: TRBV4-1
d_gene: TRBD2
CDR3aa: CASSQDRASGRGSAQYF
CDR3nt: TGCGCCAGCAGCCAAGATAGGGCTAGCGGGAGGGGAAGTGCGCAGTATTTT

j_gene: TRBJ2-1
abundance: .
v_gene: TRBV30
d_gene: .
CDR3aa: CAWSVRYNEQFF
CDR3nt: TGTGCCTGGAGTGTACGATACAATGAGCAGTTCTTC

j_gene: TRBJ2-2
abundance: .
v_gene: TRBV11-2
d_gene: TRBD2
CDR3aa: CASSLESLAGVTGELFF
CDR3nt: TGTGCCAGCAGCTTAGAGAGCCTAGCGGGGGTCACCGGGGAGCTGTTTTTT

j_gene: TRBJ2-1
abundance: .
v_gene: TRBV20-1
d_gene: TRBD2
CDR3aa: CSARRRGATNEQFF
CDR3nt: TGCAGTGCCAGGCGGCGGGGGGCCACAAATGAGCAGTTCTTC

j_gene: TRBJ2-7
abundance: few
v_gene: TRBV6-2/TRBV6-3
d_gene: .
CDR3aa: CASSRDSNSGQYF
CDR3nt: TGTGCCAGCAGCCGGGACTCGAATTCTGGGCAGTACTTC

j_gene: TRBJ1-1
abundance: few
v_gene: TRBV7-8
d_gene: .
CDR3aa: CASSLEMAGLTEAFF
CDR3nt: TGTGCCAGCAGCTTAGAAATGGCAGGACTCACTGAAGCTTTCTTT

j_gene: TRBJ2-1
abundance: few
v_gene: TRBV3-1
d_gene: TRBD2
CDR3aa: CASSQVPGLAGKGNEQFF
CDR3nt: TGTGCCAGCAGCCAAGTTCCGGGACTAGCGGGCAAAGGGAATGAGCAGTTCTTC

j_gene: TRBJ2-1
abundance: .
v_gene: TRBV6-2/TRBV6-3
d_gene: TRBD1
CDR3aa: CAIGQGNEQFF
CDR3nt: TGTGCCATCGGACAGGGGAATGAGCAGTTCTTC

j_gene: TRBJ2-7
abundance: .
v_gene: TRBV5-1
d_gene: .
CDR3aa: CASSYPSGAYEQYF
CDR3nt: TGCGCCAGCAGCTACCCCTCAGGCGCCTACGAGCAGTACTTC

j_gene: TRBJ2-3
abundance: .
v_gene: TRBV20-1
d_gene: .
CDR3aa: CSASQSDTQYF
CDR3nt: TGCAGTGCTTCCCAGTCCGATACGCAGTATTTT

j_gene: TRBJ2-3
abundance: many
v_gene: TRBV12-3/TRBV12-4
d_gene: .
CDR3aa: CASSFGGTDTQYF
CDR3nt: TGTGCCAGCAGTTTCGGGGGCACAGATACGCAGTATTTT